This T cell receptor beta chain was identified during a study of identifying expanded T cells in peripheral blood. The V and J ends lost 5 bases and 7 bases, in that order; junction bases with no gene match: 11. Germline CDR1 MDHEN, CDR2 SYDVKM. The CDR3 spans 15 residues. Regarding the study as a whole: Approximately two-week clone count variance significantly increased as total template count grew. Differentially abundant clones: approximately 1.3 between replicates, about 17 at around 14 days, around 20 at four.

No infections or other immune events were documented during collection. Concerning this clone: Its target is not known.

Assay: immunoSEQ multiplex PCR; the TCRdb copy retains only in-frame clones and omits some. The sample contains approximately 110,000 clones, 88% of which appear only once. The chain uses TRBV28 and TRBJ1-5; 7 bases match TRBD1. Material for sequencing was blood. This TCR derives from a person aged 18 to 70 in good health. This CDR3 is CASSVTTGSTQPQHF. The CDR3 DNA reads as TGTGCCAGCAGTGTGACGACAGGGTCCACCCAGCCCCAGCATTTT.